The clone carrying this T cell receptor beta chain has a handful of counts. The ends were cut back, 5 bases at V and 4 bases at J, with 15 bases in the middle. CDR3 length: 15 residues. CDR1 and CDR2 (germline): SGHTA, FQGNSA. This record comes from a study of blood T cell repertoires in COVID-19. On the study more broadly: Both acute and convalescent COVID-19 samples were obtained from the United States, Italy and Spain. Nucleic acid was either cDNA or gDNA, and it came from T cells, B-cell-depleted T cells, or PBMCs.

How the authors handled the data: Reference gene primer amplification gave nucleated cell count estimates. Profiling relied on immunoSEQ multiplex PCR, and the TCRdb table lists in-frame clones only, not all of them. The V and J calls and the clone size are those of that table, but D and trimming were determined from the DNA. The sample contains 160,000 or so clones, around 85% of which appear only once. The sequenced sample consisted of peripheral blood. This chain joins TRBV7-2 and TRBJ1-5, with no clear D. This TCR was sampled from a woman in her 70s with acute or convalescent COVID-19. CDR3 region: CASSARGLGNQPQHF. For the CDR3, the DNA is TGTGCCAGCAGCGCTAGAGGACTCGGGAATCAGCCCCAGCATTTT.